This T cell receptor (beta chain) came from a study of response to subunit inactivated influenza vaccine. Study conclusions and caveats: Authors suggested each seasonal flu vaccination may recruit only limited numbers of new T cells.

Germline V CDR1 and CDR2: SGHTA, FQGNSA. The CDR3 covers 16 residues. The V end lost 4 bases, the J end lost 2 bases, and 18 bases lay between the germline ends. MiXCR was run by TCRdb on the RT-PCR reads, yielding one entry per CDR3 protein. This sample has around 790,000 distinct CDR3 sequences; 20% to 25% occur once, and the top ten carry about 10%. The table lists this clonotype with a few counts. No antigen is known for it. This rearrangement joins TRBV7-2 to TRBJ2-7; the D is unclear. The clonotype was recovered from a man aged 45-60 years who received an inactivated influenza vaccine. This specimen consisted of PBMCs from blood, obtained 4 to 6 days after vaccination. CDR3 in DNA: TGTGCCAGCAGCTACACCCCGTCCGGGCCGACCTACGAGCAGTACTTC. As protein: CASSYTPSGPTYEQYF.